A selection of T cell receptor beta chains follows, all from one sample in a study of blood T cell repertoires in COVID-19. TCRdb's copy holds only in-frame clones and misses some; the assay was immunoSEQ multiplex PCR. Of 100,000 or so clones listed, about 93% are singletons. The source material was peripheral blood. These TCRs come from a woman aged 50 to 60 in a cohort sampled during active COVID-19. Each CDR3 is given with its conserved first and last residue. A D gene is named only where the DNA matches it firmly. Size is omitted from some rows. Given values are once, few, many or a class for expanded clones.

j_call v_call d_call clone_size cdr3_aa cdr3_nt
TRBJ1-5 TRBV6-2/TRBV6-3 NA NA CASSYSRQPQHF TGTGCCAGCAGTTACTCGCGGCAGCCCCAGCATTTT
TRBJ2-1 TRBV12-3/TRBV12-4 NA NA CASRPGWNEQFF TGTGCCAGCAGACCAGGTTGGAATGAGCAGTTCTTC
TRBJ2-5 TRBV20-1 NA NA CSASRGNQETQYF TGCAGTGCTAGTCGGGGGAACCAAGAGACCCAGTACTTC
TRBJ2-2 TRBV27 NA once CASSLKSTGELFF TGTGCCAGCAGTTTAAAGAGCACCGGGGAGCTGTTTTTT
TRBJ1-2 TRBV5-1 NA NA CASSPGGWLDYGYTF TGCGCCAGCAGCCCGGGGGGGTGGTTGGACTATGGCTACACCTTC
TRBJ2-3 TRBV19 NA NA CASSINGATDTQYF TGTGCCAGTAGTATAAATGGGGCCACAGATACGCAGTATTTT
TRBJ2-7 TRBV6-5 TRBD1 NA CASRGTGYSYEQYF TGTGCCAGCAGGGGGACAGGGTACTCCTACGAGCAGTACTTC
TRBJ2-3 TRBV18 TRBD2 once CASSPGGSTDTQYF TGTGCCAGCTCCCCGGGGGGGAGCACAGATACGCAGTATTTT
TRBJ1-5 TRBV6-6 NA NA CASSYSPGEGNQPQHF TGTGCCAGCAGTTACTCGCCGGGGGAGGGCAATCAGCCCCAGCATTTT
TRBJ1-3 TRBV19 NA NA CASSYTGSGNTIYF TGTGCCAGTAGTTATACAGGGTCCGGAAACACCATATATTTT
TRBJ2-3 TRBV5-4 TRBD2 NA CASSLSGGFTDTQYF TGTGCCAGCAGCCTTAGCGGGGGGTTCACAGATACGCAGTATTTT
TRBJ1-6 TRBV24-1 NA NA CATSDATGPLHF TGTGCCACCAGTGATGCTACAGGACCCCTCCACTTT
TRBJ2-3 TRBV28 NA NA CASSFNSGGTDTQYF TGTGCCAGCAGTTTTAACTCGGGAGGCACAGATACGCAGTATTTT
TRBJ2-1 TRBV2 NA NA CASAVGGEQFF TGTGCCAGCGCCGTAGGGGGTGAGCAGTTCTTC
TRBJ1-5 TRBV28 TRBD1 NA CASGSDRVGPQHF TGTGCCAGTGGATCGGACAGGGTAGGACCCCAGCATTTT
TRBJ2-2 TRBV5-1 TRBD1 NA CASSFDRGIGGELFF TGCGCCAGCAGCTTCGACAGGGGAATAGGCGGGGAGCTGTTTTTT
TRBJ1-1 TRBV6-1 NA once CASSEDRGTEAFF TGTGCCAGCAGTGAAGATCGGGGCACTGAAGCTTTCTTT
TRBJ2-3 TRBV21-1 NA NA CASRDTQYF TGTGCCAGCCGGGATACGCAGTATTTT
TRBJ1-3 TRBV3-1/TRBV3-2 TRBD1 NA CASSRQGATGNTIYF TGTGCCAGCAGCCGACAGGGGGCGACAGGAAACACCATATATTTT
TRBJ2-5 TRBV15 TRBD1 NA CATSRGRQGSETQYF TGTGCCACCAGCAGAGGAAGACAGGGATCCGAGACCCAGTACTTC
TRBJ1-5 TRBV7-6 TRBD1 NA CASSLTQGNQPQHF TGTGCCAGCAGCTTAACACAGGGGAATCAGCCCCAGCATTTT
TRBJ2-1 TRBV7-9 TRBD2 NA CASSSRTSGGEQFF TGTGCCAGCAGCTCACGGACTAGCGGAGGTGAGCAGTTCTTC
TRBJ2-7 TRBV7-3 NA NA CASSRQVLSSYEQYF TGTGCCAGCAGCCGACAAGTCCTAAGCTCCTACGAGCAGTACTTC
TRBJ1-2 TRBV29-1 NA few CSAWEATNYGYTF TGCAGCGCCTGGGAGGCAACTAACTATGGCTACACCTTC
TRBJ2-7 TRBV3-1/TRBV3-2 NA NA CASSQERGLTEQYF TGTGCCAGCAGCCAAGAGCGGGGATTAACCGAGCAGTACTTC
TRBJ1-1 TRBV19 NA NA CASSKNDRLVNTEAFF TGTGCCAGTAGTAAAAATGACAGACTAGTTAACACTGAAGCTTTCTTT
TRBJ2-7 TRBV15 NA NA CATSRDLSRTPSYEQYF TGTGCCACCAGCAGAGATCTCTCGAGAACCCCGTCTTACGAGCAGTACTTC
TRBJ1-2 TRBV28 NA NA CASSLRTGGGGYTF TGTGCCAGCAGTTTAAGGACTGGCGGGGGCGGCTACACCTTC